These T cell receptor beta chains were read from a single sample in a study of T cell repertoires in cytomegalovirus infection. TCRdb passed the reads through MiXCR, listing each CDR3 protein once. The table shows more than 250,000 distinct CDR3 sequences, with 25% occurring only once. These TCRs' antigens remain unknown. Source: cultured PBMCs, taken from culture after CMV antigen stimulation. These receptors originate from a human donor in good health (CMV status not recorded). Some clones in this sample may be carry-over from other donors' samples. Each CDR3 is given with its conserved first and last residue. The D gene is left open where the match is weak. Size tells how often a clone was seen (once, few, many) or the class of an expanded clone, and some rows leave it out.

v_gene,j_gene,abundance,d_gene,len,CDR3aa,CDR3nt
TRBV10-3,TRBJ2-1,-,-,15,CAISDTGEIYNEQFF,TGTGCCATCAGTGATACGGGAGAGATCTACAATGAGCAGTTCTTC
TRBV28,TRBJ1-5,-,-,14,CASSLGTNNQPQHF,TGTGCCAGCAGTTTGGGAACGAACAATCAGCCCCAGCATTTT
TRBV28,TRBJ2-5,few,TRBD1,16,CASSSDRGQTVETQYF,TGTGCCAGCAGCTCCGACAGGGGGCAGACGGTCGAGACCCAGTACTTC
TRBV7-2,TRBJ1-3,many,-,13,CASSLASGNTIYF,TGTGCCAGCAGCCTTGCCTCTGGAAACACCATATATTTT
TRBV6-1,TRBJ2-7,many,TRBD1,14,CASNLGTGQDEQYF,TGTGCCAGCAACCTCGGGACAGGCCAGGATGAGCAGTACTTC
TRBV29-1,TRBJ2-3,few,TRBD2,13,CSVDSGSQNTQYF,TGCAGCGTTGATAGCGGGAGCCAAAATACGCAGTATTTT
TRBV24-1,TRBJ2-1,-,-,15,CATSDRAVNYNEQFF,TGTGCCACCAGTGATAGAGCGGTAAACTACAATGAGCAGTTCTTC
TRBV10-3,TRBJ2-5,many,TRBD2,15,CASSGTSGMSETQYF,TGTGCCAGTTCCGGGACTAGCGGGATGAGTGAGACCCAGTACTTC
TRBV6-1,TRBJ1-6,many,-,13,CASSEARGSPLHF,TGTGCCAGCAGTGAAGCTCGCGGTTCACCCCTCCACTTT
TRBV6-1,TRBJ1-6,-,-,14,CASKGTTGNSPLHF,TGTGCCAGCAAAGGGACAACCGGCAATTCACCCCTCCACTTT
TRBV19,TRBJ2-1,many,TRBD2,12,CASKGTRDEQFF,TGTGCCAGTAAGGGGACTAGGGATGAGCAGTTCTTC
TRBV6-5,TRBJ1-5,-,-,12,CASSRGPGPQHF,TGTGCCAGCAGTCGCGGCCCGGGGCCCCAGCATTTT
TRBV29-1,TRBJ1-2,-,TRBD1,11,CSVDRGGGYTF,TGCAGCGTTGACAGGGGGGGGGGCTACACCTTC
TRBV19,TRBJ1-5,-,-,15,CASRPNSQGIQPQHF,TGTGCCAGTAGACCGAATTCCCAGGGGATTCAGCCCCAGCATTTT
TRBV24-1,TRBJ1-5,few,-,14,CATSDFGGDQPQHF,TGTGCCACCAGTGATTTCGGTGGGGATCAGCCCCAGCATTTT
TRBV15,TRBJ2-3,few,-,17,CATSRDLGRLGTDTQYF,TGTGCCACCAGCAGGGACCTGGGACGGCTCGGGACAGATACGCAGTATTTT
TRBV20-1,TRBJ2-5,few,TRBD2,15,CSASLASGMGETQYF,TGCAGTGCTAGTTTGGCTAGCGGGATGGGTGAGACCCAGTACTTC
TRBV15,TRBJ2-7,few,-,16,CATSLTTRLGAYEQYF,TGTGCCACCAGCCTAACTACCCGCCTAGGGGCCTACGAGCAGTACTTC
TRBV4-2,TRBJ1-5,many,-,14,CASSQDQDGRPQHF,TGTGCCAGCAGCCAAGACCAGGACGGACGGCCCCAGCATTTT
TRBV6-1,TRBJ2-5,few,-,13,CASMTGHQETQYF,TGTGCCAGCATGACAGGCCACCAAGAGACCCAGTACTTC
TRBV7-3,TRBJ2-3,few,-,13,CASSFQLLDTQYF,TGTGCCAGCAGCTTTCAACTGTTGGATACGCAGTATTTT
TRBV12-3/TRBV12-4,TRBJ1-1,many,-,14,CASSLLGDRTEAFF,TGTGCCAGCAGTTTGTTGGGGGACCGGACTGAAGCTTTCTTT
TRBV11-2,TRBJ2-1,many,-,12,CASSPLGNEQFF,TGTGCCAGCAGCCCCCTGGGTAATGAGCAGTTCTTC
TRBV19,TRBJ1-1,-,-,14,CASSIWGSNTEAFF,TGTGCCAGTAGTATCTGGGGTTCGAACACTGAAGCTTTCTTT
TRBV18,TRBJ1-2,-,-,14,CASSLNTGLRGYTF,TGTGCCAGCTCACTCAATACAGGGTTGAGGGGCTACACCTTC
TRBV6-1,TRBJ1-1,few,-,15,CASSEGGGPNTEAFF,TGTGCCAGCAGCGAGGGTGGGGGTCCGAACACTGAAGCTTTCTTT